This T cell receptor beta chain was profiled in a study of blood T cell repertoires in COVID-19. Across the whole study: Collection of acute and convalescent COVID-19 samples took place in the United States, Italy and Spain.

The CDR3 consists of 16 residues. V was pared by 0 bases and J by 8 bases, with 7 bases of the junction left unmatched. Germline assignment: CDR1 ENHRY and CDR2 SYGVKD. The table came from immunoSEQ multiplex PCR; TCRdb's copy has only in-frame clones and leaves some out. The data contain 350,000 or so clones, approximately 89% of them singletons. J is TRBJ1-1 and V is TRBV10-3, with 12 positions matching TRBD1. Sequenced material: peripheral blood. The source of this sequence is an older woman with COVID-19, enrolled during active disease. CDR3 bases: TGTGCCATCAGTGAGTCCCAAGGGACAGGGGGCATGGAAGCTTTCTTT. It encodes CAISESQGTGGMEAFF.